This TCR beta chain was found in a study of vaccination and CD4 T cells after COVID-19. As to treatment: roughly nine-day PBMC culture with coronavirus spike peptide pools or control peptides (ViraFEST assay). Study observations and caveats: The study examined relatively few convalescent patients and included no early post-infection timepoints.

Sequenced with the Oncomine TCR Beta short-read assay was DNA taken from cultured CD4+ T cells. TCRdb fed the PCR reads into MiXCR, producing one record per CDR3 protein. The sample has 15,000 to 20,000 distinct CDR3 sequences; just over 55% are singletons. The ends lost 6 bases at V and 0 bases at J; junction bases unmatched: 7. CDR1 and CDR2 from the germline V gene are SGHNT and YENEEA. CDR3 length equals 15 residues. In regard to this clonotype: Its antigen is currently unknown.

The chain links TRBV11-3 to TRBJ2-7; TRBD2 matches at 8 bases. The TCR comes from a human donor who had recovered from COVID-19. Sequenced input: CD4+ T cells from blood, cultured in vitro. This CDR3 is CASRVGGLGSYEQYF. The CDR3 DNA follows: TGTGCCAGCAGGGTTGGGGGACTAGGCTCCTACGAGCAGTACTTC.